Listed below are T cell receptor beta chains from one sample, sequenced in a study of T cells in Graves' hyperthyroidism and ophthalmopathy. Using its own MiXCR run on the multiplex PCR reads, TCRdb lists one record per CDR3 protein. This table has hundreds of thousands of distinct CDR3 sequences, approximately 14% appearing once. The sequenced material came from blood. Receptors were obtained from a woman younger than 30 with Graves' hyperthyroidism. Both conserved end residues are part of each CDR3. Each record gives: J gene, V gene, D gene, clone size, CDR3 protein, CDR3 DNA. The D gene is left open where the match is weak. Clone size is shown for a subset of rows, as once, few, many or a class of expanded clone.

j_call: TRBJ2-5; v_call: TRBV2; d_call: .; clone_size: many; cdr3_aa: CASSDQRQIQETQYF; cdr3_nt: TGTGCCAGCAGTGATCAGCGCCAGATCCAAGAGACCCAGTACTTC
j_call: TRBJ2-1; v_call: TRBV20-1; d_call: TRBD2; clone_size: many; cdr3_aa: CSASPFSSGAYNEQFF; cdr3_nt: TGCAGTGCTAGCCCATTCAGCAGCGGGGCCTACAATGAGCAGTTCTTC
j_call: TRBJ2-3; v_call: TRBV20-1; d_call: .; clone_size: many; cdr3_aa: CSANRAGTDTQYF; cdr3_nt: TGCAGTGCTAATCGGGCGGGGACAGATACGCAGTATTTT
j_call: TRBJ1-5; v_call: TRBV29-1; d_call: .; clone_size: .; cdr3_aa: CSIREANQPQHF; cdr3_nt: TGCAGCATCCGGGAGGCCAATCAGCCCCAGCATTTT
j_call: TRBJ1-3; v_call: TRBV3-1; d_call: .; clone_size: many; cdr3_aa: CASSQVGSGNTIYF; cdr3_nt: TGTGCCAGCAGCCAAGTTGGTTCTGGAAACACCATATATTTT
j_call: TRBJ2-1; v_call: TRBV2; d_call: TRBD2; clone_size: many; cdr3_aa: CASSRSSGPQYNEQFF; cdr3_nt: TGTGCCAGCAGTCGGTCTAGCGGGCCCCAATACAATGAGCAGTTCTTC
j_call: TRBJ1-5; v_call: TRBV24-1; d_call: .; clone_size: .; cdr3_aa: CATHPGAYSNQPQHF; cdr3_nt: TGTGCCACCCACCCCGGGGCCTATAGCAATCAGCCCCAGCATTTT
j_call: TRBJ1-5; v_call: TRBV6-1; d_call: .; clone_size: few; cdr3_aa: CASTTYRAQPQHF; cdr3_nt: TGTGCCAGCACAACCTACAGGGCTCAGCCCCAGCATTTT
j_call: TRBJ2-2; v_call: TRBV6-1; d_call: .; clone_size: few; cdr3_aa: CASGAANTGELFF; cdr3_nt: TGTGCCTCGGGAGCCGCGAACACCGGGGAGCTGTTTTTT
j_call: TRBJ2-3; v_call: TRBV28; d_call: TRBD2; clone_size: many; cdr3_aa: CASSPIGSGVSTDTQYF; cdr3_nt: TGTGCCAGCAGCCCTATAGGAAGCGGGGTTAGCACAGATACGCAGTATTTT
j_call: TRBJ2-7; v_call: TRBV24-1; d_call: TRBD1; clone_size: few; cdr3_aa: CATSDGTGSYEQYF; cdr3_nt: TGTGCCACCAGTGATGGGACAGGGTCTTACGAGCAGTACTTC
j_call: TRBJ1-2; v_call: TRBV6-1; d_call: .; clone_size: few; cdr3_aa: CASSFGGRGYIF; cdr3_nt: TGTGCCAGCAGTTTCGGAGGGAGAGGCTACATCTTC
j_call: TRBJ2-5; v_call: TRBV9; d_call: .; clone_size: few; cdr3_aa: CASSVEGGKNGETQYF; cdr3_nt: TGTGCCAGCAGCGTAGAGGGCGGGAAGAACGGGGAGACCCAGTACTTC
j_call: TRBJ2-5; v_call: TRBV5-6; d_call: TRBD2; clone_size: many; cdr3_aa: CASSVIAGWKETQYF; cdr3_nt: TGTGCCAGCAGCGTAATAGCGGGGTGGAAAGAGACCCAGTACTTC
j_call: TRBJ2-2; v_call: TRBV7-8; d_call: .; clone_size: few; cdr3_aa: CASSFRPTRGTGELFF; cdr3_nt: TGTGCCAGCAGCTTCCGACCAACTAGAGGCACCGGGGAGCTGTTTTTT
j_call: TRBJ2-3; v_call: TRBV2; d_call: .; clone_size: many; cdr3_aa: CASSERAASTDTQYF; cdr3_nt: TGTGCCAGCAGTGAGAGGGCAGCTAGCACAGATACGCAGTATTTT
j_call: TRBJ2-1; v_call: TRBV10-3; d_call: TRBD2; clone_size: many; cdr3_aa: CAISGTSGSRSSYNEQFF; cdr3_nt: TGTGCCATCAGTGGGACTAGCGGGTCCCGATCCTCCTACAATGAGCAGTTCTTC
j_call: TRBJ2-7; v_call: TRBV29-1; d_call: .; clone_size: few; cdr3_aa: CSVIHAREGGQYF; cdr3_nt: TGCAGCGTTATACATGCCCGAGAGGGTGGGCAGTACTTC
j_call: TRBJ2-7; v_call: TRBV20-1; d_call: TRBD1; clone_size: .; cdr3_aa: CSALRDSYEQYF; cdr3_nt: TGCAGTGCTCTAAGGGACAGCTACGAGCAGTACTTC
j_call: TRBJ1-1; v_call: TRBV20-1; d_call: .; clone_size: many; cdr3_aa: CSATQVRVFSSEAFF; cdr3_nt: TGCAGTGCCACCCAGGTTCGGGTTTTTAGCTCTGAAGCTTTCTTT
j_call: TRBJ2-7; v_call: TRBV3-1; d_call: .; clone_size: .; cdr3_aa: CASSHDQLPAYEQYF; cdr3_nt: TGTGCCAGCAGCCATGATCAGCTCCCCGCCTACGAGCAGTACTTC
j_call: TRBJ2-1; v_call: TRBV7-9; d_call: TRBD1; clone_size: few; cdr3_aa: CASSLLQGYEQFF; cdr3_nt: TGTGCCAGCAGCCTATTACAGGGGTATGAGCAGTTCTTC
j_call: TRBJ2-7; v_call: TRBV2; d_call: .; clone_size: many; cdr3_aa: CASRSRPFPYEQYF; cdr3_nt: TGTGCCAGCCGATCCAGGCCATTTCCCTACGAGCAGTACTTC
j_call: TRBJ2-1; v_call: TRBV20-1; d_call: TRBD2; clone_size: many; cdr3_aa: CSARPGTSGRAFNEQFF; cdr3_nt: TGCAGTGCTAGGCCCGGGACTAGCGGGAGGGCTTTCAATGAGCAGTTCTTC
j_call: TRBJ1-1; v_call: TRBV4-2; d_call: .; clone_size: many; cdr3_aa: CASDWGPSTEAFF; cdr3_nt: TGTGCCAGCGACTGGGGCCCGAGCACTGAAGCTTTCTTT
j_call: TRBJ2-1; v_call: TRBV29-1; d_call: .; clone_size: .; cdr3_aa: CSVRLGTERSYNEQFF; cdr3_nt: TGCAGCGTTCGACTAGGGACGGAACGTTCCTACAATGAGCAGTTCTTC
j_call: TRBJ2-1; v_call: TRBV11-2; d_call: .; clone_size: many; cdr3_aa: CASSLDSQRVSNEQFF; cdr3_nt: TGTGCCAGCAGCTTAGATAGCCAGCGGGTTTCGAATGAGCAGTTCTTC
j_call: TRBJ2-1; v_call: TRBV7-3; d_call: TRBD2; clone_size: many; cdr3_aa: CASSPFLAGVGANEQFF; cdr3_nt: TGTGCCAGCAGCCCATTCCTAGCGGGAGTCGGGGCCAATGAGCAGTTCTTC
j_call: TRBJ2-1; v_call: TRBV20-1; d_call: TRBD2; clone_size: .; cdr3_aa: CSAESGNSYNGQFF; cdr3_nt: TGCAGTGCTGAGAGCGGGAACTCCTACAATGGGCAGTTCTTC
j_call: TRBJ2-4; v_call: TRBV2; d_call: TRBD1; clone_size: many; cdr3_aa: CASSERQGKDIQYF; cdr3_nt: TGTGCCAGCAGTGAAAGACAGGGGAAGGACATTCAGTACTTC
j_call: TRBJ1-5; v_call: TRBV27; d_call: .; clone_size: many; cdr3_aa: CASSPRTLNQPQHF; cdr3_nt: TGTGCCAGCAGTCCGCGGACACTTAATCAGCCCCAGCATTTT
j_call: TRBJ2-1; v_call: TRBV5-5; d_call: .; clone_size: many; cdr3_aa: CASSLRGEDNEQFF; cdr3_nt: TGTGCCAGCAGCTTGCGGGGCGAGGACAATGAGCAGTTCTTC
j_call: TRBJ2-7; v_call: TRBV6-1; d_call: .; clone_size: .; cdr3_aa: CASSDYDSSSYEQYF; cdr3_nt: TGTGCCAGCAGTGATTATGACTCTAGCTCCTACGAGCAGTACTTC
j_call: TRBJ2-7; v_call: TRBV18; d_call: TRBD1; clone_size: .; cdr3_aa: CASSPGTGGEYEQYF; cdr3_nt: TGTGCCAGCTCACCGGGGACAGGGGGCGAATACGAGCAGTACTTC
j_call: TRBJ1-1; v_call: TRBV5-1; d_call: .; clone_size: many; cdr3_aa: CASSYGGLGTEAFF; cdr3_nt: TGCGCCAGCAGCTACGGAGGGTTGGGCACTGAAGCTTTCTTT
j_call: TRBJ1-6; v_call: TRBV6-1; d_call: .; clone_size: few; cdr3_aa: CASSLPGGYNSPLHF; cdr3_nt: TGTGCCAGCAGCCTCCCAGGCGGGTATAATTCACCCCTCCACTTT
j_call: TRBJ2-5; v_call: TRBV7-2; d_call: .; clone_size: many; cdr3_aa: CASSLDDSSQTQYF; cdr3_nt: TGTGCCAGCAGCTTAGATGACAGCTCCCAGACCCAGTACTTC
j_call: TRBJ2-1; v_call: TRBV9; d_call: .; clone_size: .; cdr3_aa: CASRSPGGDEQFF; cdr3_nt: TGTGCCAGCAGATCCCCCGGAGGCGATGAGCAGTTCTTC
j_call: TRBJ1-2; v_call: TRBV27; d_call: .; clone_size: .; cdr3_aa: CASRSLVGYGYTF; cdr3_nt: TGTGCCAGCAGGTCTTTGGTGGGCTATGGCTACACCTTC
j_call: TRBJ2-7; v_call: TRBV10-3; d_call: .; clone_size: many; cdr3_aa: CAISEDRSSYEQYF; cdr3_nt: TGTGCCATCAGTGAGGACAGGAGCTCCTACGAGCAGTACTTC
j_call: TRBJ1-3; v_call: TRBV27; d_call: .; clone_size: few; cdr3_aa: CASSLYSGNTIYF; cdr3_nt: TGTGCCAGCAGTTTATACTCTGGAAACACCATATATTTT
j_call: TRBJ2-3; v_call: TRBV7-3; d_call: TRBD2; clone_size: many; cdr3_aa: CASSPARTSDTQYF; cdr3_nt: TGTGCCAGCAGCCCCGCACGGACTAGCGACACGCAGTATTTT
j_call: TRBJ2-7; v_call: TRBV28; d_call: .; clone_size: many; cdr3_aa: CASSLLGRGGYEQYF; cdr3_nt: TGTGCCAGCAGTTTATTAGGCAGGGGGGGTTACGAGCAGTACTTC
j_call: TRBJ1-2; v_call: TRBV3-1; d_call: .; clone_size: few; cdr3_aa: CASSQGGGYNGYTF; cdr3_nt: TGTGCCAGCAGCCAAGGCGGGGGGTATAATGGCTACACCTTC
j_call: TRBJ2-1; v_call: TRBV28; d_call: TRBD2; clone_size: many; cdr3_aa: CASSLAGAYNEQFF; cdr3_nt: TGTGCCAGCAGCCTAGCGGGAGCGTACAATGAGCAGTTCTTC
j_call: TRBJ1-4; v_call: TRBV7-9; d_call: TRBD1; clone_size: .; cdr3_aa: CASSLGTGSEKLFF; cdr3_nt: TGTGCCAGCAGCTTGGGGACAGGGAGCGAAAAACTGTTTTTT
j_call: TRBJ1-1; v_call: TRBV4-3; d_call: .; clone_size: .; cdr3_aa: CASSQENVRRGAFF; cdr3_nt: TGCGCCAGCAGCCAAGAGAACGTAAGAAGAGGGGCTTTCTTT
j_call: TRBJ1-2; v_call: TRBV5-5; d_call: TRBD1; clone_size: many; cdr3_aa: CASSEGQGGVGYTF; cdr3_nt: TGTGCCAGCAGCGAGGGACAGGGAGGTGTTGGCTACACCTTC
j_call: TRBJ1-1; v_call: TRBV12-3/TRBV12-4; d_call: .; clone_size: many; cdr3_aa: CASSLGLWVQNTEAFF; cdr3_nt: TGTGCCAGCAGTTTAGGGCTTTGGGTTCAGAACACTGAAGCTTTCTTT
j_call: TRBJ2-2; v_call: TRBV11-2; d_call: .; clone_size: .; cdr3_aa: CASRGGRGTGELFF; cdr3_nt: TGTGCCAGCAGAGGGGGGAGGGGCACCGGGGAGCTGTTTTTT
j_call: TRBJ2-1; v_call: TRBV5-1; d_call: .; clone_size: many; cdr3_aa: CASSVSGASINEQFF; cdr3_nt: TGCGCCAGCAGCGTTTCGGGGGCCTCAATTAATGAGCAGTTCTTC